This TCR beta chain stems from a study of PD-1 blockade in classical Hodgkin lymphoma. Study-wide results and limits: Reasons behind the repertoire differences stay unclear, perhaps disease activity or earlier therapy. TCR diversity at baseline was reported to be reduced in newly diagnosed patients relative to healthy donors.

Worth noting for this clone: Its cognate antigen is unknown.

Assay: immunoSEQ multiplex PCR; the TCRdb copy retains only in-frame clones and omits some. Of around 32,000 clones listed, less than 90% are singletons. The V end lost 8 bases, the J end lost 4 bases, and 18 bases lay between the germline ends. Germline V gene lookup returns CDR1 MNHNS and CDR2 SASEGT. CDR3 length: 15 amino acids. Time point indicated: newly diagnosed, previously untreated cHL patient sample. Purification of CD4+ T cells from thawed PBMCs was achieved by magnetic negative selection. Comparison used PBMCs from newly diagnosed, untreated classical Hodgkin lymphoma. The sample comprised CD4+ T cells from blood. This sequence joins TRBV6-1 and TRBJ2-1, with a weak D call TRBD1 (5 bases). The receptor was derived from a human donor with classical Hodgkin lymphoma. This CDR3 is CASLRALGRYNEQFF. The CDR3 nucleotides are TGTGCCAGCCTCAGGGCACTTGGGCGGTACAATGAGCAGTTCTTC.